The rows below give T cell receptor beta chains drawn from one sample of a study of OX40 agonist ivuxolimab in advanced cancers. Only in-frame clones appear in the TCRdb table, and some are missing; sequencing was by immunoSEQ multiplex PCR. The table has about 40,000 clones, about 79% seen once. Sequencing used CD4+ or CD8+ T cells sorted from blood, obtained in a trial of the OX40 agonist ivuxolimab. The receptors shown here come from an adult with an advanced solid tumor such as melanoma, head and neck, liver or kidney cancer. The CDR3 runs from the conserved cysteine through the conserved F or W. Clone size appears in some rows only: once, few, many, or a class for an expanded clone.

14	TRBV7-8	NA	CASSLQASTDTQYF
17	TRBV11-3	NA	CASSPSGLAGVTGELFF
14	TRBV6-1	once	CASSHKMGADTQYF
13	TRBV2	few	CASSGTGAQPQHF
15	TRBV28	NA	CAIHVGGPNTGELFF
15	TRBV5-8	NA	CASSSREGANYGYTF
15	TRBV7-9	once	CASSLGGTGEETQYF
14	TRBV19	NA	CASRLALGTGELFF
12	TRBV6-5	NA	CASSAGTYEQYF
14	TRBV21-1	NA	CASARDRGSYEQYF
13	TRBV4-1	NA	CASSQDFTDTQYF
16	TRBV28	NA	CASSLRATGGQETQYF
15	TRBV2	once	CASRIAGASNSPLHF
12	TRBV7-3	NA	CASSFVDYEQYF
19	TRBV9	NA	CASSVSGLAGGYYLETQYF
13	TRBV19	few	CASSGVEGQPQHF
17	TRBV6-4	NA	CASSDADSGRAPETQYF
13	TRBV14	NA	CASSQDLAYEQYF
15	TRBV10-1	once	CARLAGKSSTDTQYF
14	TRBV27	NA	CASRPEYPYNEQFF
15	TRBV28	NA	CASSPPGRGLGEAFF
15	TRBV7-9	NA	CASSGRDRDNSPLHF
15	TRBV4-1	NA	CASSQDSSSSYEQYF
13	TRBV9	NA	CASSVVDGYEQYF
17	TRBV27	NA	CASSLSVGERVSYEQYF
15	TRBV4-1	NA	CASSIQTGVDYGYTF
16	TRBV7-7	few	CASSLAAGLHQETQYF
15	TRBV5-5	NA	CASSPGQGDYTEAFF
14	TRBV5-8	once	CASSLGPSNQPQHF
16	TRBV4-3	NA	CASSQDVDSGRNEQFF
14	TRBV18	NA	CASSLGLAQETQYF
15	TRBV4-3	once	CASSQVGGTGPEAFF
15	TRBV7-3	NA	CASLPSGGPGETQYF
13	TRBV6-5	NA	CASRQTGSGGYTF
15	TRBV21-1	NA	CASSKRGGSYNEQFF
15	TRBV14	NA	CASSGQAFSGNTIYF
15	TRBV7-2	NA	CASSLWGQQQETQYF
14	TRBV6-1	NA	CASATGEDHEKLFF
14	TRBV7-8	NA	CASSLEPGTGEQYF
15	TRBV19	NA	CASSQTFGGTGELFF
14	TRBV2	NA	CASTASNRGYGYTF
15	TRBV5-1	once	CASSLSQGASYGYTF
13	TRBV27	NA	CASGGTGNQPQHF
16	TRBV7-2	NA	CASSLAETGGGYGYTF
14	TRBV7-9	NA	CASSFGGSNEKLFF
15	TRBV5-4	NA	CASSLVAGAPDTQYF
14	TRBV7-2	NA	CASSSRQGQETQYF
14	TRBV28	NA	CASSGRQGWETQYF